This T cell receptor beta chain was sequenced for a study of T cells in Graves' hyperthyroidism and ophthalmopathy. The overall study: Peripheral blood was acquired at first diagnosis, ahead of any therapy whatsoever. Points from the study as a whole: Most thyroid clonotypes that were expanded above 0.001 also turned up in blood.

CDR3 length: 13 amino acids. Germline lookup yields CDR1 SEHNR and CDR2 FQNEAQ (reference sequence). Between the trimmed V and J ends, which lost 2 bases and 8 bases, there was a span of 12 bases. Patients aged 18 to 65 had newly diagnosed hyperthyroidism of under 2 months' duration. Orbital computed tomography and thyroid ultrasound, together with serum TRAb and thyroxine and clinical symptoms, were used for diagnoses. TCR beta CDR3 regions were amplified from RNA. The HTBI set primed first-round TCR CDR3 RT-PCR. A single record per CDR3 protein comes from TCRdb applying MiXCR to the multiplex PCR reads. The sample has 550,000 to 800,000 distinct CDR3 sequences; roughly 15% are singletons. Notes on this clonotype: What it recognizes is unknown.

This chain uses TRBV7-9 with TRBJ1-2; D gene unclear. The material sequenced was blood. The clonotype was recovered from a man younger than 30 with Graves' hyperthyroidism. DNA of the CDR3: TGTGCCAGCAGCTTATACTCCCGAGAGGGCTACACCTTC. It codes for CASSLYSREGYTF.